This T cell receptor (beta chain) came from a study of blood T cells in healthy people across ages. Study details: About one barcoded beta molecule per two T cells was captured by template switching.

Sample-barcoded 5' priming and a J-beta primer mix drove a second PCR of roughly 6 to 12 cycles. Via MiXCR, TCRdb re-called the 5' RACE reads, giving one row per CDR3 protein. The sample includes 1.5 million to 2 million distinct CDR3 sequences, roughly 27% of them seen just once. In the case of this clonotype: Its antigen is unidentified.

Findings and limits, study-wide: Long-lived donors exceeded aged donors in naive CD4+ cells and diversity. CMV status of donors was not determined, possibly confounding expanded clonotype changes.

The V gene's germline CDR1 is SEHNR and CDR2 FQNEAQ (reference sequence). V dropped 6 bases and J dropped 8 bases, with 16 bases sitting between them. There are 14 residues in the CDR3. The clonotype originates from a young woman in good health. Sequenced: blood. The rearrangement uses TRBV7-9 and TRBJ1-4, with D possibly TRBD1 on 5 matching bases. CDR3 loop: CASRVRDGKEKLFF. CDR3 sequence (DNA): TGTGCCAGCAGGGTCCGGGACGGAAAGGAAAAACTGTTTTTT. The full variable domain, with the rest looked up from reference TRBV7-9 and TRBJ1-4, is DTGVSQNPRHKITKRGQNVTFRCDPISEHNRLYWYRQTLGQGPEFLTYFQNEAQLEKSRLLSDRFSAERPKGSFSTLEIQRTEQGDSAMYLCASRVRDGKEKLFFGSGTQLSVL.